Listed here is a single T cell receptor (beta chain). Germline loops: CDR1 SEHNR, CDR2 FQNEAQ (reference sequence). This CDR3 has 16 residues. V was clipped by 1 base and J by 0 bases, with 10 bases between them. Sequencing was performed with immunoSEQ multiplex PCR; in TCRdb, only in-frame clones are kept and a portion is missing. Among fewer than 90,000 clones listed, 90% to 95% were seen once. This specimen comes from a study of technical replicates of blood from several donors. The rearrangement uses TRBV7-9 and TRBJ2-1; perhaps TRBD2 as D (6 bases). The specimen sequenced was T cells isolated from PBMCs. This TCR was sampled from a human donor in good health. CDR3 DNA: TGTGCCAGCAGCTTAGGGACGGGAGTCTCCTACAATGAGCAGTTCTTC. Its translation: CASSLGTGVSYNEQFF.